The rows below give T cell receptor beta chains drawn from one sample of a study of Ad26.COV2.S vaccination and SARS-CoV-2 variants. Clones were read by immunoSEQ multiplex PCR, and TCRdb kept only the in-frame ones, dropping some. The table records 330,000 or so clones, roughly nine tenths of them present only once. The source material was peripheral blood, sampled in a trial of Ad26.COV2.S vaccine versus placebo. The receptors derive from a person between 18 and 60 years old who received the Ad26.COV2.S COVID-19 vaccine or a placebo. CDR3s include the opening cysteine and the closing phenylalanine or tryptophan. D genes are given only for firm matches. Clone size is given for some rows only: seen once, a few or many times, or a class if the clone is expanded.

v_call: TRBV7-6
clone_size: .
j_call: TRBJ1-2
d_call: TRBD1
cdr3_nt: TGTGCCAGCAGCCCCCAGGGGGGAGATGGCTACACCTTC
cdr3_aa: CASSPQGGDGYTF

v_call: TRBV18
clone_size: few
j_call: TRBJ1-1
d_call: .
cdr3_nt: TGTGCCAGCTCACCACAGACTGAAGCTTTCTTT
cdr3_aa: CASSPQTEAFF

v_call: TRBV7-9
clone_size: once
j_call: TRBJ1-5
d_call: .
cdr3_nt: TGTGCCAGCAGCTTGGGTCAGGATCAGCCCCAGCATTTT
cdr3_aa: CASSLGQDQPQHF

v_call: TRBV4-1
clone_size: .
j_call: TRBJ2-7
d_call: .
cdr3_nt: TGCGCCAGCAGCCAGGACTACGAGCAGTACTTC
cdr3_aa: CASSQDYEQYF

v_call: TRBV19
clone_size: .
j_call: TRBJ1-1
d_call: .
cdr3_nt: TGTGCCAGTAGTATAGTATTGGGGATTAACACTGAAGCTTTCTTT
cdr3_aa: CASSIVLGINTEAFF

v_call: TRBV4-2
clone_size: .
j_call: TRBJ2-5
d_call: TRBD2
cdr3_nt: TGTGCCAGCAGCCAAGAGACGGGAGGCTCCCTGCGACAAGAGACCCAGTACTTC
cdr3_aa: CASSQETGGSLRQETQYF

v_call: TRBV7-9
clone_size: .
j_call: TRBJ1-4
d_call: TRBD1
cdr3_nt: TGTGCCAGCAGCCGGGGACAGGGGGCAGGGAAACTGTTTTTT
cdr3_aa: CASSRGQGAGKLFF

v_call: TRBV7-3
clone_size: once
j_call: TRBJ2-1
d_call: .
cdr3_nt: TGTGCCAGCAGCTCAACTAGTAATGAGCAGTTCTTC
cdr3_aa: CASSSTSNEQFF

v_call: TRBV25-1
clone_size: .
j_call: TRBJ1-2
d_call: .
cdr3_nt: TGTGCCAGCAGTGATCCAAACCCCAGGGGTAACTATGGCTACACCTTC
cdr3_aa: CASSDPNPRGNYGYTF

v_call: TRBV4-2
clone_size: few
j_call: TRBJ2-1
d_call: .
cdr3_nt: TGTGCCAGCAGCCAAGATACTGGACGGATCAATGAGCAGTTCTTC
cdr3_aa: CASSQDTGRINEQFF